This T cell receptor (beta chain) originates from a study of vaccination effects on CD4 cells after COVID-19 (dated by TCRdb to 2021 to 2024). At the level of the whole study: Two doses of either the BNT162b2 or the mRNA-1273 mRNA SARS-CoV-2 vaccine were administered to participants. In the study, cultures from other donors were sequenced using the Oncomine TCR Beta short-read assay on an Illumina iSeq 100. In both COVID-19 convalescent patients and infection-naive vaccine recipients, the study compared SARS-CoV-2 spike-specific CD4+ TCR repertoires from before mRNA vaccination with those from after it. A total of 9 to 11 COVID-19 convalescent patients and 4 SARS-CoV-2-naive healthy vaccine recipients were included in the full study. Paper-wide results and their limitations: Marked clonal contraction was observed in both infection-induced and vaccine-induced clones at late post-vaccination timepoints, consistent with waning T cell responses. The study was limited by a small number of convalescent patients and lacked early post-infection timepoints. In healthy vaccine recipients, vaccine-induced clones were almost all SARS-CoV-2 mono-reactive, with only 1 of 255 cross-reactive with common cold coronaviruses.

Library preparation used the immunoSEQ multiplex PCR assay. DNA from the cultured, isolated CD4+ T cells was subjected to TCR beta CDR3 sequencing. Per the original workflow: The analysis removed non-productive TCR sequences, trimmed reads to the CDR3 region, and retained only CDR3s that were 7 or more amino acids long. The MANAFEST web app was used to pick out antigen-specific clonotypes by comparing their expansion in peptide wells with that in reference cultures. For clones to be considered positive, expansion at FDR<0.05 versus reference and all other wells, an odds ratio above 5, and a frequency above 0.1% in two replicate wells were required. Cross-reactive clonotypes were defined as significantly expanded in SARS-CoV-2 spike wells and in at least one common cold coronavirus spike condition. CDR3 similarity was assessed by Levenshtein distance using the stringdist R package, and unrooted trees were constructed with ape in R 3.6.1. Held by TCRdb, this immuneACCESS table contains in-frame sequences only and omits some clones. Under half of the omission traces to an unresolved V gene where checked; the cause of the rest is unknown. V, J and clone size are those of that table, while D and trimming were read from the DNA. This sample has some 15,000 clones in its table, and 76% of those were observed once. The ten largest make up around 23% of the sample.

In the ViraFEST assay, PBMC were stimulated with viral peptide pools, and antigen-specific CD4+ T cell clonotypes were then identified by expansion using TCR sequencing. After around 11 days of culture, CD4+ T cells were isolated with the EasySep CD4+ T cell isolation kit. Healthy vaccine recipients had no prior SARS-CoV-2 infection, confirmed by negative nucleocapsid antibodies before and after vaccination. Each well held around 2 million PBMC cultured in IMDM containing about 5.5% human AB serum, around 10 IU/ml IL-2 and gentamicin, along with 8 to 10 ug/ml peptides. On days 3 and 7, half of the culture medium was replaced with fresh IL-2-containing medium. Each peptide stimulation condition was cultured in triplicate wells unless otherwise noted. PBMC were separated from whole blood using Ficoll-Paque Plus gradient centrifugation and were then either cryopreserved at -140C or used fresh. The overlapping peptide pools covered the spike proteins of SARS-CoV-2 and of the common cold coronaviruses HCoV-NL63, HCoV-OC43 and HCoV-229E. The QIAamp micro DNA kit was used to extract genomic DNA from the cultured CD4+ T cells.

The CDR3, from cysteine to phenylalanine, totals 14 residues. The only DNA kept is the CDR3, 42 bases in frame from the first base. CDR1 and CDR2 were assigned from the germline V gene as MNHEY and SVGAGI. V lost 5 bases and J lost 5 bases; the stretch between them is 15 bases long. Concerning this clone: Its cognate antigen has yet to be identified. Base quality data are lacking; no much larger clone is found one base away.

This receptor was obtained from a human donor who received a COVID-19 vaccine. The chain employs TRBV6-5 and TRBJ2-5, with TRBD1 perhaps the D gene, on 5 matching bases. This material consisted of CD4+ T cells from PBMCs cultured with HCoV-229E spike peptides, taken before COVID-19 vaccination. This sample's cell subset or site label indicates: HCoV-229E spike overlapping peptide pool stimulation. The CDR3 protein: CASSNQGFGETQYF. The nucleotide sequence reads as follows: TGTGCCAGCAGTAACCAGGGTTTTGGGGAGACCCAGTACTTC.